This entry lists 2 T cell receptor beta chains sequenced from one sample in a study of blood T cell repertoires in COVID-19. The data were produced by immunoSEQ multiplex PCR, yet TCRdb's version contains in-frame clones alone and is incomplete. The data contain 180,000 or so clones, around 80% of them seen just once; the ten biggest clones take up 10% to 15%. The sequenced sample consisted of PBMCs or T cells enriched from blood (not recorded which). Every receptor here comes from a woman aged 55 to 70 who had recovered from COVID-19.

The chain links TRBV7-9 to TRBJ2-6; a weak D match, TRBD2 (6 bases). Germline V gene data show CDR1 as SEHNR and CDR2 as FQNEAQ (reference sequence). With 0 bases removed from V and 0 bases from J, the gap between germline ends came to 12 bases. This CDR3 contains 18 residues. CDR3 residues: CASSLAWGDHSGANVLTF. As DNA, the CDR3 is TGTGCCAGCAGCTTAGCCTGGGGGGACCACTCTGGGGCCAACGTCCTGACTTTC.

The rearrangement links TRBV30 to TRBJ2-3; 8 bases agree with TRBD1. Germline CDR1 reads GTSNPN; CDR2 reads SVGIG (reference sequence). After removal of 4 bases from V and 3 bases from J, the junction contained 6 bases not matched to a gene. This CDR3 has 14 amino acids. This chain's CDR3 is CAWTDRGGTDTQYF. The CDR3 nucleotides are TGTGCCTGGACTGACAGGGGCGGGACAGATACGCAGTATTTT. Combining the CDR3 with reference TRBV30 and TRBJ2-3 gives the whole variable domain SQTIHQWPATLVQPVGSPLSLECTVEGTSNPNLYWYRQAAGRGLQLLFYSVGIGQISSEVPQNLSASRPQDRQFILSSKKLLLSDSGFYLCAWTDRGGTDTQYFGPGTRLTVL.